The clone carrying this TCR beta chain was seen a handful of times. cDNA carried unique molecular identifiers, and a universal primer site was added by template switching. TCRdb analysed the 5' RACE reads with MiXCR anew, one entry per CDR3 protein. The sample includes 1.5 million to 2 million distinct CDR3 sequences, about 32% seen only once; the top ten take less than 0.35%. The sample is drawn from a study of identical twins. This CDR3 has 13 residues. Trimming stripped 5 bases from V and 8 bases from J, with 15 bases between. Germline loops: CDR1 MGHDK, CDR2 SYGVNS. The receptor's source is a newborn girl in good health. Sequenced input: cord blood. The rearrangement uses TRBV25-1 and TRBJ1-2, with D uncertain. For the CDR3, the DNA is TGTGCCAGCAGTTATGCCCTGTACGGGGGCTACACCTTC. Encoded protein: CASSYALYGGYTF.